This paragraph covers one T cell receptor (beta chain) sequence. This clonotype was counted a few times. Its recognized antigen is unknown. An end of the junction differs from the germline gene, which may be a read error. The data belong to a study of human T cells and chemical hapten exposure (dated by TCRdb to about 2021). Describing the broader study: For sensitization, 2% DPC in acetone was applied to a roughly 2 cm by roughly 2 cm area of upper inner arm skin. Throughout the study period of roughly 24 weeks, patients also received therapeutic DPC doses to the scalp every week. Patch testing was done on the upper back using Finn chambers containing 0.01% DPC, and results were scored after 6 days according to International Contact Dermatitis Research Group standards. The mostly female patient cohort included alopecia areata with under or over 50% scalp involvement, alopecia totalis and alopecia universalis. Libraries were combined into a pool for sequencing, and differences in TCR yield between samples came mainly from small differences in library volumes within the pool. In alopecia patients, the study followed how the peripheral blood TCR repertoire changed in vivo over primary and secondary sensitization to diphenylcyclopropenone (DPC), a hapten. Blood samples were taken from patients before sensitization (week 0) and then at 2, 6 and about 24 weeks after DPC sensitization. Blood for TCR sequencing was provided by twenty-nine alopecia patients at one to four time points (pre-sensitization, 2, 6 and 24 weeks). What the work shows at the level of the full study, not this receptor alone: Repeated subsampling changed both the strength of the expansion versus patch-test correlation and the threshold at which that correlation became significant. Patch test score was positively correlated with the number of PT1 expanded TCRs, with significance at thresholds 8, 16 and 32 but not at 4. DPC sensitization did not change the number of TCRs with a frequency above 1 in 1000, and there was no evidence of changes in global repertoire structure. All patients had alopecia, a presumed autoimmune disease, so their immune response might differ from that of healthy individuals. Significantly more large CDR3 similarity clusters were formed by expanded TCRs than by pre-sensitization or healthy control sets, consistent with antigen-driven responses.

The time point label for this specimen denotes: patch test 1, 2 weeks after DPC sensitization. The label giving this sample's treatment or condition can be read as: therapeutic diphenylcyclopropenone sensitization with weekly scalp DPC. At every patch-test visit, the blood draw took place before the patch test was put on. Eligible patients were aged 18 to 70, diagnosed with alopecia, deemed suitable for DPC therapy, and excluded if pregnant. Total RNA was extracted from unfractionated whole blood that had been collected in Tempus Blood RNA tubes. Including the terminal cysteine and phenylalanine, the CDR3 comprises 16 residues. Solely the CDR3 DNA is kept, with 48 bases framed from the first base. CDR1 is given as LGHNA and CDR2 as YSLEER, both from the germline V gene. The library was generated by RACE. Instrument on record: NextSeq 500. Library preparation attached unique molecular identifiers to individual cDNA molecules for quantitative, reproducible TCR counting. From each blood RNA sample, both TCR alpha and TCR beta chains were sequenced. As for the original processing: The median number of TCRs per sample was over 95,000, ranging from 23,224 to 690,600. The Decombinator software suite was used to annotate the V, J and CDR3 of the TCR reads. For the PS versus PT1 abundance plots, all samples were subsampled to the same number of TCRs (28,000). Expanded TCRs were defined as absent before sensitization and observed at least eight times at the 2-week time point. TCRdb reprocessed the public reads (quality trimming at Q25 with fastp, clone calling with MiXCR) and kept in-frame beta chains. A single entry per CDR3 protein holds the most common genes and DNA from its merged rows. It is TCRdb's table, rather than the study itself, that gives the V and J calls and clone size. The sample contains tens of thousands of distinct CDR3 sequences, approximately 10% of them found a single time. The ten most abundant clones make up around 2.3% of the sample.

The TCR was taken from a middle-aged man with alopecia areata. Some clones in this sample may be carry-over from other donors' samples. The rearrangement joined TRBV4-3 to TRBJ1-5; a weak D assignment points to TRBD1 (6 bases agree). Sample: whole blood, taken in connection with sensitization to the hapten diphenylcyclopropenone (DPC). In nucleotides, the sequence is TGTGCCAGCAGCCAAGAAATAGGGGGTTTTGGTCAGCCCCAGCATTTT. Its product reads: CASSQEIGGFGQPQHF.